This TCR beta chain was sequenced during a study of shared clonotypes between healthy human individuals. As for the study in general: CD4 naive and CD4 memory each took three plates per donor, while CD8 naive took two and CD8 memory one.

The study's findings and limits: Tissues were not sampled, only blood, and their repertoires likely differ.

Concerning this clone: No antigen is known for it.

The germline gives CDR1 MDHEN, CDR2 SYDVKM. The V end was cut by 7 bases, the J end by 2 bases, with 15 bases between. The CDR3 is 15 amino acids. Naive CD8 cells comprised CD45RO-negative, CCR7-positively selected cells, excluding terminally differentiated effector memory CD45RA+ cells. DNA at approximately 200 ng, around 30,000 T cell genomes, went into sorted-subset replicate PCRs. The assay was immunoSEQ multiplex PCR, and TCRdb's table has in-frame clones only and misses some. The sample shows 1.5 million to 2.5 million clones, just under 95% of them seen only once. This receptor was identified in a man between 18 and 29 years old in good health. The chain links TRBV28 to TRBJ1-5; D might be TRBD1 (6 bases). Sequenced: naive CD8+ T cells sorted from blood. The CDR3 here is CASNWGRLGNQPQHF. The CDR3 DNA follows: TGTGCCAGCAACTGGGGGCGCTTGGGCAATCAGCCCCAGCATTTT.